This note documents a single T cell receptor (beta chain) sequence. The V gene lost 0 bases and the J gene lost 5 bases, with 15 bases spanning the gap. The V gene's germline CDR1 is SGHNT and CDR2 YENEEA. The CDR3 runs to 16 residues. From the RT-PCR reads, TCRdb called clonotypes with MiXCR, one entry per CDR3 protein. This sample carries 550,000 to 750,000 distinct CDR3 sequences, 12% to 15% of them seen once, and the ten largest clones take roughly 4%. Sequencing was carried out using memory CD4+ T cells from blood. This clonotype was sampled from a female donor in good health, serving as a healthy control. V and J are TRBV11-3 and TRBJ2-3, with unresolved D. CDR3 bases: TGTGCCAGCAGCTTAGATCGGGCAGTACGCGGAGATACGCAGTATTTT. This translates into CASSLDRAVRGDTQYF.